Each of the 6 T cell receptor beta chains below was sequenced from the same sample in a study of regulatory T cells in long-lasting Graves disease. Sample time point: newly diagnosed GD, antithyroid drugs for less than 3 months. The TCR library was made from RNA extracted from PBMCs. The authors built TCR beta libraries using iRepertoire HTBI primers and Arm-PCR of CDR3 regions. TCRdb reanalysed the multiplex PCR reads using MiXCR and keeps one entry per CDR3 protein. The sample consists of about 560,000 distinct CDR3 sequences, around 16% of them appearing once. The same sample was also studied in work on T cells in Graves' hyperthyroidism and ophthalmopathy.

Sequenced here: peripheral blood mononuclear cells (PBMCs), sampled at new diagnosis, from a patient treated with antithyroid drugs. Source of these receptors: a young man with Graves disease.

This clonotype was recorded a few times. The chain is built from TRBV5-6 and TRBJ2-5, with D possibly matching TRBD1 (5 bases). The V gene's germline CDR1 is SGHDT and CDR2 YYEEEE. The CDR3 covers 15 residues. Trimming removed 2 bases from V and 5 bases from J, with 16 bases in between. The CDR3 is CASSFSLQGKETQYF. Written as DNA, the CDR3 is TGTGCCAGCAGCTTTTCGTTGCAGGGCAAGGAGACCCAGTACTTC.

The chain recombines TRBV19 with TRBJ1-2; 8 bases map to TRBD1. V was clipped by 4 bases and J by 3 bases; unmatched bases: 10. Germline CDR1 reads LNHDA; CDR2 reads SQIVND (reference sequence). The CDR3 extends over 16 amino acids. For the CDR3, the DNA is TGTGCCAGTAGTACCCCAGACAGGGGCGGGTACTATGGCTACACCTTC. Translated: CASSTPDRGGYYGYTF.

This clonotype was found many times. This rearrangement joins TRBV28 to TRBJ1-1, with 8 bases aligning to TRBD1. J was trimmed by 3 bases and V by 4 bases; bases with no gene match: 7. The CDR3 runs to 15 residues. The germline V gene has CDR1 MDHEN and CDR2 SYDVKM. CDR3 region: CASSSTRRGHTEAFF. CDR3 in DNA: TGTGCCAGCAGTTCCACGCGCAGGGGGCACACTGAAGCTTTCTTT.

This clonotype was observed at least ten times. This CDR3 is CASSPGGTAQETQYF. As DNA, the CDR3 is TGTGCCAGCAGCCCCGGAGGGACAGCGCAAGAGACCCAGTACTTC. The chain employs TRBV3-1 and TRBJ2-5, with D possibly TRBD1 on 7 matching bases. The CDR3 totals 15 residues. Trimming cost V 4 bases and J 2 bases, with 14 bases left between them. CDR1 is LGHDT, CDR2 YNNKEL, per germline (reference sequence).

As DNA, the CDR3 is TGTGCCAGCAGTGAATCCTCCCGACTAGCCACCCAAGAGACCCAGTACTTC. This translates into CASSESSRLATQETQYF. This chain links TRBV25-1 with TRBJ2-5, with 7 bases identical to TRBD2. Per the germline V gene, CDR1 is MGHDK and CDR2 is SYGVNS. This CDR3 is built from 17 residues. V shed 1 base and J 1 base; nucleotides not matched to a gene: 9. The full variable domain, its missing parts supplied by reference TRBV25-1 and TRBJ2-5, is EADIYQTPRYLVIGTGKKITLECSQTMGHDKMYWYQQDPGMELHLIHYSYGVNSTEKGDLSSESTVSRIRTEHFPLTLESARPSHTSQYLCASSESSRLATQETQYFGPGTRLLVL.

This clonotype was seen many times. CDR3 in DNA: TGTGCCAGCAGCCAGATGGCTAGCGGGAGGGCCTTGTTCAATGAGCAGTTCTTC. Residues: CASSQMASGRALFNEQFF. This chain connects TRBV14 to TRBJ2-1; 12 nucleotides align to TRBD2. The germline V gene encodes CDR1 SGHDN and CDR2 FVKESK. CDR3 length: 18 amino acids. Trimming removed 3 bases from V and 6 bases from J; junction bases left unmatched: 12.